Each of the 18 T cell receptor beta chains below was sequenced from the same sample in a study of control samples from healthy donors and cancer patients (dated by TCRdb to 2018 to 2020). Library construction relied on the immunoSEQ multiplex PCR assay. TCRdb carries this immuneACCESS record with in-frame sequences only. Its versions omit some clonotypes, under half of them owing to an unresolved V gene in the studies checked, with the rest unexplained. The sample table records about 54,000 clones; around 97% of these occur just once. Together, the top ten hold around 2% of the sample. The sample taken for sequencing was blood. The receptors come from a woman in her thirties in good health.

This chain uses TRBV4-1 with TRBJ1-2; 7 positions match TRBD1. This CDR3 has 14 amino acids. The V and J ends lost 2 bases and 8 bases, in that order; junction bases with no gene match: 8. The germline V gene has CDR1 MGHRA and CDR2 YSYEKL. In DNA form, the CDR3 reads TGCGCCAGCAGCCAACCTGGGCAGGGGGAGGGCTACACCTTC. It is translated as CASSQPGQGEGYTF.

J is TRBJ1-2 and V is TRBV30; 9 bases are shared with TRBD1. Germline V gene sequence: CDR1 GTSNPN, CDR2 SVGIG (reference sequence). The V and J ends lost 5 bases and 0 bases, in that order; junction bases with no gene match: 7. The CDR3 totals 15 residues. The CDR3 DNA sequence: TGTGCCTGGGACGACAGGGGGGCACCTAACTATGGCTACACCTTC. Translating it yields CAWDDRGAPNYGYTF.

The chain recombines TRBV18 with TRBJ2-5; D is possibly TRBD2 (5 bases). The V gene's germline CDR1 is KGHSH and CDR2 LQKENI. Trimming pared 5 bases from V and 3 bases from J, leaving 16 bases between. The CDR3 runs 15 residues. This CDR3 reads CASSGAGNPKETQYF. The CDR3 bases are TGTGCCAGCTCAGGAGCCGGGAACCCAAAAGAGACCCAGTACTTC.

This rearrangement joins TRBV27 to TRBJ2-7; perhaps TRBD1 as D (6 bases). The CDR3 length is 13 residues. Between the trimmed V and J ends, which lost 5 bases and 7 bases, there was a span of 15 bases. Germline loops: CDR1 MNHEY, CDR2 SMNVEV (reference sequence). DNA for the CDR3: TGTGCCAGCAGTCTGGGACAAACAAAGGAGCAGTACTTC. It yields the protein CASSLGQTKEQYF.

J is TRBJ2-4 and V is TRBV24-1, with D possibly being TRBD2 (6 bases). V lost 3 bases to trimming and J lost 9 bases, with 14 bases between them. Germline CDR1 reads KGHDR; CDR2 reads SFDVKD. The CDR3 loop spans 14 amino acids. DNA of the CDR3: TGTGCCACCAGTGATCCTTTGGGGGGAGGCATTCAGTACTTC. Translating it yields CATSDPLGGGIQYF.

This clone was counted once. This chain links TRBV28 with TRBJ1-1; D is possibly TRBD1 (5 bases). Germline CDR1 reads MDHEN; CDR2 reads SYDVKM. This CDR3 is 14 amino acids long. V lost 5 bases to trimming and J lost 0 bases, with 10 bases between them. In nucleotides, the CDR3 is TGTGCCAGCAGTAACCAGGGACTGAACACTGAAGCTTTCTTT. Protein sequence: CASSNQGLNTEAFF.

The chain joins TRBV11-2 to TRBJ2-1; TRBD2 agrees at 7 bases. J lost 2 bases, V lost 5 bases, and 12 bases had no gene match. The CDR3 consists of 17 residues. The germline V gene has CDR1 SGHAT and CDR2 FQNNGV. Written as DNA, the CDR3 is TGTGCCAGCAGCCAGCTACTAGCGACCGCCGCCTACAATGAGCAGTTCTTC. As protein: CASSQLLATAAYNEQFF.

The rearrangement joins TRBV11-2 to TRBJ2-7, with 8 bases aligning to TRBD1. Germline V CDR1 and CDR2: SGHAT, FQNNGV. CDR3 length equals 17 residues. V gave up 5 bases and J gave up 0 bases; unmatched junction bases: 12. The CDR3 coding sequence is TGTGCCAGCAGCCCCGGGACAGGCTTCCTTACCTCCTACGAGCAGTACTTC. Translated, it gives CASSPGTGFLTSYEQYF.

The chain is built from TRBV3-1 (or the pseudogene TRBV3-2) and TRBJ2-1; D is undetermined. This CDR3 has 18 amino acids. The germline CDR1 and CDR2 sequences are LGHDT and YNNKEL (reference sequence). Between the trimmed V and J ends, which lost 4 bases and 0 bases, there was a span of 19 bases. CDR3 in DNA: TGTGCCAGCAGCCCTACCCCCAGCACTACCCGCTCCTACAATGAGCAGTTCTTC. Its protein product is CASSPTPSTTRSYNEQFF.

This rearrangement joins TRBV4-1 to TRBJ1-2, with D unresolved. The germline CDR1 and CDR2 sequences are MGHRA and YSYEKL. The CDR3 covers 14 residues. Trimming removed 4 bases from V and 2 bases from J, with 11 bases in between. CDR3 bases: TGCGCCAGCAGCCCAGGTGGCAGGAACTATGGCTACACCTTC. Translated, it gives CASSPGGRNYGYTF.

This sequence joins TRBV24-1 and TRBJ2-2; D perhaps matches TRBD2 (6 bases). Germline V gives CDR1 KGHDR, CDR2 SFDVKD. The CDR3 is made up of 17 amino acids. V was pared by 11 bases and J by 7 bases, with 28 bases between. This CDR3 reads CASSIGSTYQEGGELFF. The DNA of the CDR3 is TGTGCCAGCTCAATTGGCAGTACCTATCAGGAGGGCGGGGAGCTGTTTTTT.

The V gene is TRBV12-5, the J gene TRBJ1-1; D remains unclear. V lost 1 base to trimming and J lost 1 base, with 4 bases between them. Per germline, CDR1 LGHNT and CDR2 FRNRAP. The CDR3 covers 13 residues. The CDR3 nucleotides read TGTGCTAGTGGTTTGGGCAGGAACACTGAAGCTTTCTTT. This codes for CASGLGRNTEAFF.

The CDR3 bases are TGTGCCACCAGTGGAAGGACAGTCCAGTACGAGCAGTACTTC. It translates to CATSGRTVQYEQYF. This chain connects TRBV24-1 to TRBJ2-7; D is perhaps TRBD1 (6 bases). The CDR3 sequence is 14 residues long. Trimming stripped 5 bases from V and 4 bases from J, with 14 bases between. Germline V gene lookup returns CDR1 KGHDR and CDR2 SFDVKD.

The J gene is TRBJ1-5, the V gene TRBV4-1, with D perhaps TRBD1 (6 bases). Germline CDR1 MGHRA, CDR2 YSYEKL. V was trimmed by 0 bases and J by 7 bases, leaving 13 bases between them. The CDR3 is 15 amino acids. The CDR3 DNA reads as TGCGCCAGCAGCCAAGATACCGGGGGCTGGCAGCCCCAGCATTTT. Translated: CASSQDTGGWQPQHF.

This rearrangement joins TRBV6-5 to TRBJ2-1, with TRBD2 identical over 9 bases. The CDR3 covers 13 residues. J was trimmed by 2 bases and V by 8 bases; bases with no gene match: 1. Germline V gene data show CDR1 as MNHEY and CDR2 as SVGAGI. The CDR3 is CASGLATYNEQFF. Written as DNA, the CDR3 is TGTGCCAGCGGACTAGCGACCTACAATGAGCAGTTCTTC.

J is TRBJ1-2 and V is TRBV30; D remains unclear. Trimming pared 5 bases from V and 6 bases from J, leaving 13 bases between. This CDR3 comprises 12 residues. From germline, CDR1 is GTSNPN and CDR2 SVGIG (reference sequence). DNA of the CDR3: TGTGCCTGGTCTGTATCGAGGGATGGCTACACCTTC. Protein sequence: CAWSVSRDGYTF.

CDR3 in DNA: TGTGCCAGCAGAGAAGGGTCCCTTGGAAACACCATATATTTT. Translation gives CASREGSLGNTIYF. V usage is TRBV7-9 and J usage is TRBJ1-3; D remains ambiguous. Deletions cut 6 bases from V and 3 bases from J, with 12 bases between. The CDR3 runs 14 residues. Germline lookup yields CDR1 SEHNR and CDR2 FQNEAQ (reference sequence).

The rearrangement joins TRBV12-3 or TRBV12-4 to TRBJ2-3, with D maybe TRBD1 (5 bases). The V gene lost 6 bases and the J gene lost 3 bases, with 10 bases spanning the gap. This CDR3 contains 13 residues. In DNA form, the CDR3 reads TGTGCCAGCAGCCGAGCAGGGACAGATACGCAGTATTTT. Translated: CASSRAGTDTQYF.